These 30 T cell receptor beta chains came from one sample sequenced in a study of blood T cell repertoires in COVID-19. TCRdb keeps only in-frame clones here, not all; method: immunoSEQ multiplex PCR. The table lists 150,000 to 200,000 clones, 60% to 80% of them singletons. Material for sequencing was peripheral blood. These receptors were collected from a woman between 65 and 79 years old with acute or convalescent COVID-19.

The sample holds a few counts of this clone. CDR3 protein: CASQRGYGYTF. The CDR3 bases are TGTGCCAGCCAGAGAGGCTATGGCTACACCTTC. This chain links TRBV6-5 with TRBJ1-2; D not resolved. From germline, CDR1 is MNHEY and CDR2 SVGAGI. The CDR3 has 11 amino acids. The V and J ends lost 8 bases and 4 bases respectively, with 8 bases between them.

CDR3 bases: TGTGCCAGCAGTGGACAGGGTACATCACCCCTCCACTTT. This gives the protein CASSGQGTSPLHF. The J gene is TRBJ1-6, the V gene TRBV25-1, with 7 bases that match TRBD1. The V gene end was trimmed by 4 bases and the J gene end by 10 bases; junction bases not matched to a gene: 4. This CDR3 has 13 amino acids. Germline-derived CDR1 and CDR2 are MGHDK and SYGVNS.

This clone was counted between two and nine times. V usage is TRBV2 and J usage is TRBJ1-4, with 8 nucleotides matching TRBD1. Germline CDR1 SNHLY, CDR2 FYNNEI. The CDR3 extends over 15 amino acids. Trimming at V came to 5 bases and at J to 8 bases, leaving 10 bases not matched to a gene. Written as DNA, the CDR3 is TGTGCCAGCAGTCTTACAGGGGGTAGAAGCGAAAAACTGTTTTTT. This codes for CASSLTGGRSEKLFF.

This chain uses TRBV7-3 with TRBJ1-1; no definite D call. The germline V and J ends were trimmed by 4 bases and 5 bases, with 11 bases remaining between them. Germline-derived CDR1 and CDR2 are SGHTA and FQGTGA. This CDR3 comprises 13 residues. CDR3: CASSSDGKTEAFF. CDR3 nucleotides: TGTGCCAGCAGCTCAGACGGGAAAACTGAAGCTTTCTTT. The full variable domain, completed using reference TRBV7-3 and TRBJ1-1, is GAGVSQTPSNKVTEKGKYVELRCDPISGHTALYWYRQSLGQGPEFLIYFQGTGAADDSGLPNDRFFAVRPEGSVSTLKIQRTERGDSAVYLCASSSDGKTEAFFGQGTRLTVV.

The chain carries TRBV19 and TRBJ1-2, with 8 bases that match TRBD1. The CDR3 has 15 residues. CDR1 is LNHDA and CDR2 is SQIVND in the germline V gene (reference sequence). Trimming removed 4 bases from V and 7 bases from J; junction bases left unmatched: 11. Here the CDR3 reads CASSNGRDRGRGYTF. The CDR3 bases are TGTGCCAGTAGTAACGGAAGAGACAGGGGACGTGGCTACACCTTC.

The chain employs TRBV24-1 and TRBJ2-3, with D possibly TRBD2 on 6 matching bases. This CDR3 comprises 19 residues. V was clipped by 1 base and J by 1 base, with 20 bases between them. The germline gives CDR1 KGHDR, CDR2 SFDVKD. DNA of the CDR3: TGTGCCACCAGTGATTTTGGTAGCGGTAGCAGACTAGGCACAGATACGCAGTATTTT. The encoded protein is CATSDFGSGSRLGTDTQYF.

For the CDR3, the DNA is TGTGCCAGCAGCCTCACAAGCGGGAGGGCCGGTGGGGAGACCCAGTACTTC. Translated: CASSLTSGRAGGETQYF. The chain uses TRBV4-2 and TRBJ2-5; 10 nucleotides line up with TRBD2. Trimming removed 4 bases from V and 5 bases from J; junction bases left unmatched: 13. There are 17 residues in the CDR3. Germline V gives CDR1 LGHNA, CDR2 YNFKEQ.

This rearrangement joins TRBV19 to TRBJ2-3, with 8 bases that match TRBD2. Germline CDR1 reads LNHDA; CDR2 reads SQIVND (reference sequence). The CDR3 sequence is 18 residues long. The V gene end was trimmed by 5 bases and the J gene end by 6 bases; junction bases not matched to a gene: 19. The CDR3 sequence: CASSPRKSSGSTTDTQYF. CDR3 nucleotides: TGTGCCAGTAGTCCCCGAAAGTCGAGCGGGAGTACTACGGATACGCAGTATTTT.

This sequence joins TRBV6-4 and TRBJ1-2; 8 nucleotides agree with TRBD1. Germline trimming cut 6 bases from V and 3 bases from J; bases unmatched to any gene: 18. CDR1 is MRHNA and CDR2 is SNTAGT in the germline V gene. The CDR3 runs 18 residues. CDR3 in amino acids: CASRRKRTGQVGDYGYTF. The CDR3 DNA is TGTGCCAGCAGAAGAAAGAGGACAGGGCAGGTAGGGGACTATGGCTACACCTTC.

The rearrangement links TRBV4-1 to TRBJ1-2; 10 bases map to TRBD1. The CDR3 runs to 15 residues. Looked up from germline, CDR1 is MGHRA and CDR2 is YSYEKL. V lost 1 base, J lost 7 bases, and 6 bases stayed unmatched. CDR3: CASSQGETGGFGYTF. For the CDR3, the DNA is TGCGCCAGCAGCCAAGGGGAGACAGGGGGCTTTGGCTACACCTTC.

This chain uses TRBV28 with TRBJ2-7; 8 nucleotides align to TRBD2. The CDR3 spans 16 residues. The junction had 12 bases not matched to a gene; V was cut back by 6 bases and J by 2 bases. The germline CDR1 and CDR2 sequences are MDHEN and SYDVKM. The CDR3 region is CASSSPLAGGTYEQYF. CDR3 nucleotides: TGTGCCAGCAGCTCCCCCCTTGCGGGAGGAACCTACGAGCAGTACTTC.

The gene calls are TRBV3-1 (or the pseudogene TRBV3-2) and TRBJ1-6; TRBD1 is a possible D gene (6 bases). Germline CDR1 and CDR2: LGHDT and YNNKEL (reference sequence). The ends were cut back, 4 bases at V and 10 bases at J, with 11 bases in the middle. The CDR3 totals 13 residues. This CDR3 reads CASSRPGVSPLHF. In DNA form, the CDR3 reads TGTGCCAGCAGCCGACCAGGGGTATCACCCCTCCACTTT.

The chain combines TRBV27 with TRBJ1-5; 11 nucleotides match TRBD1. CDR3 length: 16 amino acids. CDR1 and CDR2 from the germline V gene are MNHEY and SMNVEV (reference sequence). Losses at the gene ends were 5 bases for V and 6 bases for J; bases not matched to a gene: 9. DNA for the CDR3: TGTGCCAGCAGTCCACGGACAGGGGGCTTTAGTCAGCCCCAGCATTTT. It encodes CASSPRTGGFSQPQHF.

This chain uses TRBV7-3 with TRBJ2-3; 8 positions match TRBD2. V lost 5 bases, J lost 2 bases, and 3 bases stayed unmatched. Germline CDR1 SGHTA, CDR2 FQGTGA. This CDR3 has 14 residues. Here the CDR3 DNA reads TGTGCCAGCAGCCCCGGGGGGGCCACAGATACGCAGTATTTT. Its translation: CASSPGGATDTQYF.

The chain joins TRBV25-1 to TRBJ1-2; tentatively, D is TRBD1 (6 bases). This CDR3 has 13 residues. Trimming cost V 6 bases and J 7 bases, with 15 bases left between them. Germline CDR1 and CDR2: MGHDK and SYGVNS. The CDR3 DNA reads as TGTGCCAGCAGGCCGAGAGGGGGGGTTGGCTACACCTTC. This sequence encodes CASRPRGGVGYTF.

The chain has TRBV7-3 and TRBJ2-3; tentatively, D is TRBD1 (8 bases). CDR1 and CDR2 (germline): SGHTA, FQGTGA. The CDR3 loop spans 15 amino acids. Between the trimmed V and J ends, which lost 3 bases and 4 bases, there was a span of 14 bases. DNA for the CDR3: TGTGCCAGCAGCTTCGACAGGGGAGGGTCAGATACGCAGTATTTT. Protein: CASSFDRGGSDTQYF.

Details on this clone: This same CDR3 is encoded by further DNA sequences in the sample. The rearrangement links TRBV2 to TRBJ2-7, with D possibly being TRBD1 (5 bases). CDR3 length: 12 amino acids. Germline V gene data show CDR1 as SNHLY and CDR2 as FYNNEI. The ends were cut back, 7 bases at V and 0 bases at J, with 7 bases in the middle. CDR3 bases: TGTGCCAGCACCCAGGGCTCCTACGAGCAGTACTTC. Translated: CASTQGSYEQYF.

This clone was seen only a few times. The chain combines TRBV29-1 with TRBJ2-1; D is unclear. The germline V gene has CDR1 SQVTM and CDR2 ANQGSEA. This CDR3 contains 11 residues. Trimming took off 8 bases at V and 6 bases at J, with 11 bases between the two ends. CDR3 loop: CSFLGFNEQFF. DNA of the CDR3: TGCAGCTTCCTCGGTTTCAATGAGCAGTTCTTC.

The rearrangement joins TRBV19 to TRBJ1-1; no reliable D call. Between the trimmed V and J ends, which lost 8 bases and 5 bases, there was a span of 18 bases. CDR3 length: 14 amino acids. Germline CDR1 LNHDA, CDR2 SQIVND (reference sequence). In nucleotides, the CDR3 is TGTGCCAGTGGAGAGACCACCCTAATGACTGAAGCTTTCTTT. It encodes CASGETTLMTEAFF.

This chain connects TRBV30 to TRBJ2-2; tentative D call: TRBD1 (5 bases). In germline, CDR1 is GTSNPN, CDR2 SVGIG (reference sequence). CDR3 length: 15 residues. V lost 2 bases, J lost 6 bases, and 16 bases lay in between. The CDR3 loop is CAWSMGPNGAGELFF. The CDR3 coding sequence is TGTGCCTGGAGTATGGGGCCAAATGGGGCCGGGGAGCTGTTTTTT.

The J gene is TRBJ1-1, the V gene TRBV4-2; tentative D call: TRBD1 (6 bases). The germline V gene has CDR1 LGHNA and CDR2 YNFKEQ. Trimming took off 0 bases at V and 2 bases at J, with 16 bases between the two ends. The CDR3 totals 17 residues. DNA of the CDR3: TGTGCCAGCAGCCAAGACTCACAGGGAGTCTTAAACACTGAAGCTTTCTTT. Translated: CASSQDSQGVLNTEAFF.

V is TRBV7-3 and J is TRBJ2-1; D gene uncertain. The V gene's germline CDR1 is SGHTA and CDR2 FQGTGA. The V end lost 2 bases, the J end lost 6 bases, and 8 bases lay between the germline ends. The CDR3 covers 13 residues. Here the CDR3 reads CASSLGPPNEQFF. The CDR3 DNA sequence: TGTGCCAGCAGCTTAGGGCCGCCCAATGAGCAGTTCTTC. The variable domain in full, completed from reference TRBV7-3 and TRBJ2-1, reads GAGVSQTPSNKVTEKGKYVELRCDPISGHTALYWYRQSLGQGPEFLIYFQGTGAADDSGLPNDRFFAVRPEGSVSTLKIQRTERGDSAVYLCASSLGPPNEQFFGPGTRLTVL.

J is TRBJ2-7 and V is TRBV5-8; TRBD1 matches at 7 bases. Germline CDR1 SGHTS, CDR2 YDEGEE. J lost 0 bases, V lost 4 bases, and 16 bases had no gene match. The CDR3 has 18 residues. Here the CDR3 DNA reads TGTGCCAGCAGCCTAAACAGGGGCGGAGTCCCCAGCTCCTACGAGCAGTACTTC. This encodes CASSLNRGGVPSSYEQYF.

J is TRBJ2-7 and V is TRBV10-3; 11 nucleotides line up with TRBD2. The CDR3 sequence is 17 residues long. V shed 5 bases and J 4 bases; nucleotides not matched to a gene: 13. Germline V CDR1 and CDR2: ENHRY, SYGVKD. This CDR3 is CAISQGLAGPATYEQYF. The CDR3 bases are TGTGCCATCAGTCAAGGACTAGCGGGCCCGGCTACTTACGAGCAGTACTTC.

This chain connects TRBV10-3 to TRBJ1-1; no clear D. V was clipped by 3 bases and J by 2 bases, with 7 bases between them. Germline V gene data show CDR1 as ENHRY and CDR2 as SYGVKD. The CDR3 totals 13 residues. CDR3: CAISEMANTEAFF. CDR3 coding DNA: TGTGCCATCAGTGAAATGGCAAACACTGAAGCTTTCTTT.

The V and J genes are TRBV9 and TRBJ2-5, with TRBD1 matching over 11 bases. This CDR3 spans 15 amino acids. CDR1 and CDR2 (germline): SGDLS, YYNGEE. Losses at the gene ends were 3 bases for V and 7 bases for J; bases not matched to a gene: 8. CDR3 loop: CASSAGTGGIGTQYF. The DNA for the CDR3 is TGTGCCAGCAGCGCAGGGACAGGGGGAATTGGGACCCAGTACTTC.

The V call is TRBV6-5, the J call TRBJ2-2; 8 nucleotides line up with TRBD1. The CDR3 is 14 residues long. J lost 4 bases, V lost 6 bases, and 4 bases had no gene match. Germline-derived CDR1 and CDR2 are MNHEY and SVGAGI. The CDR3 DNA follows: TGTGCCAGCAGGAGCACAGGGGGCACCGGGGAGCTGTTTTTT. Protein: CASRSTGGTGELFF.

The genes are TRBV30 and TRBJ1-1; 8 nucleotides match TRBD1. With 2 bases clipped from V and 7 bases from J, the junction kept 9 bases outside the gene matches. This CDR3 contains 14 residues. Germline V lookup: CDR1 GTSNPN, CDR2 SVGIG (reference sequence). The CDR3 nucleotides read TGTGCCTGGAGTAGAGGTCAGGGGGCCGGTGAAGCTTTCTTT. This sequence encodes CAWSRGQGAGEAFF.

This clone was found a few times. The rearrangement links TRBV29-1 to TRBJ2-5, with D possibly matching TRBD1 (6 bases). The V end was cut by 7 bases, the J end by 5 bases, with 23 bases between. The germline gives CDR1 SQVTM, CDR2 ANQGSEA. CDR3 length: 15 amino acids. The CDR3 coding sequence is TGCAGCGCTGGGACACAACCTACTCGCGAGGAGACCCAGTACTTC. This gives the protein CSAGTQPTREETQYF.

DNA for the CDR3: TGTGCCAGCAGCTTAGTGACAGGGGGTGCCACTGAAGCTTTCTTT. It codes for CASSLVTGGATEAFF. The rearrangement links TRBV7-2 to TRBJ1-1, with 9 bases matching TRBD1. This CDR3 has 15 amino acids. Trimming cost V 1 base and J 4 bases; bases outside gene matches: 4. Germline CDR1 reads SGHTA; CDR2 reads FQGNSA.